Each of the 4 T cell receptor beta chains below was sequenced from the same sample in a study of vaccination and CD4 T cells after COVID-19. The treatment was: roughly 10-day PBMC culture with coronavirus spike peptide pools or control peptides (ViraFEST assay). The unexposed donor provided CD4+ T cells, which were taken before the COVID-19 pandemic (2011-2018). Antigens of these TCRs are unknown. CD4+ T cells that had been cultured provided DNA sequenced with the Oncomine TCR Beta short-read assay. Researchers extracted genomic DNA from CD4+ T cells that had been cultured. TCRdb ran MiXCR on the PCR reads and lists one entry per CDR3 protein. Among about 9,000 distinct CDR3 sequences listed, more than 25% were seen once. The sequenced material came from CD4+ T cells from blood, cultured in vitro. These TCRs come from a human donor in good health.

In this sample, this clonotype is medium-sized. CDR3 in DNA: TGTGCCAGCAGCTTAAACCTCCAGGGGAATGAGCAGTTCTTC. This sequence encodes CASSLNLQGNEQFF. This rearrangement joins TRBV7-3 to TRBJ2-1, with D possibly being TRBD1 (6 bases). The CDR3 runs 14 residues. The ends were cut back, 1 base at V and 7 bases at J, with 11 bases in the middle. CDR1 is SGHTA and CDR2 is FQGTGA in the germline V gene.

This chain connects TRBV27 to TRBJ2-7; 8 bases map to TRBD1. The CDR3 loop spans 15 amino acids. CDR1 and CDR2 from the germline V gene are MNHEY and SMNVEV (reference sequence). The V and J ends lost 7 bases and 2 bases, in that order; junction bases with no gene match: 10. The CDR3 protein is CASTLRTGLAYEQYF. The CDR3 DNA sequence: TGTGCCAGCACATTACGGACAGGGTTAGCCTACGAGCAGTACTTC.

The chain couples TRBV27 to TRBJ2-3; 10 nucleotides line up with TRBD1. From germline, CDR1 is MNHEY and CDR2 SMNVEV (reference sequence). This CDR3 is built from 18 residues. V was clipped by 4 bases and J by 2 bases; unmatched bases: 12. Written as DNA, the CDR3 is TGTGCCAGCAGTTCCCTGGGGGGACAGGGGTTTAACACAGATACGCAGTATTTT. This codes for CASSSLGGQGFNTDTQYF.

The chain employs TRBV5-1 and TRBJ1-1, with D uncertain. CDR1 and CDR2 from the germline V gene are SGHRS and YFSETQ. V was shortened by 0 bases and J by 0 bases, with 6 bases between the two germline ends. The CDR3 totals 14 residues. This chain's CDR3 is CASSLDTMNTEAFF. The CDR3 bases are TGCGCCAGCAGCTTGGACACCATGAACACTGAAGCTTTCTTT.